This TCR beta chain comes out of a study of blood T cell repertoires in COVID-19. This CDR3 has 13 amino acids. V was shortened by 0 bases and J by 4 bases, with 7 bases between the two germline ends. Germline assignment: CDR1 SGHRS and CDR2 YFSETQ. Some clones are missing from TCRdb's copy, which holds only in-frame ones; the method was immunoSEQ multiplex PCR. The sample includes tens of thousands of clones, around four fifths of them seen just once. The chain combines TRBV5-1 with TRBJ2-5, with D tentatively TRBD1 (6 bases). The sample comprised peripheral blood. The receptor comes from a human donor in a cohort sampled during active COVID-19. CDR3 in DNA: TGCGCCAGCAGCTTGGGGGGGCGAGAGACCCAGTACTTC. Its protein product is CASSLGGRETQYF.